This record looks at one TCR beta chain sequence and its context. This record belongs to a study of blood T cell repertoires in COVID-19. Study-wide background: Researchers got acute and convalescent COVID-19 samples from the United States, Italy and Spain. The analysed material was cDNA or gDNA that came from T cells, B-cell-depleted T cells, or PBMCs.

Per the germline V gene, CDR1 is LGHDT and CDR2 is YNNKEL (reference sequence). The CDR3 covers 14 residues. Trimming left V 1 base short and J 5 bases short, with 11 bases between. In the original workflow: Scientists estimated how many nucleated cells there were by amplifying reference gene primers. Libraries were prepared by immunoSEQ multiplex PCR; TCRdb keeps only in-frame clonotypes and omits some of them. Clonal size and the V and J genes are those of that table, whereas D and trimming came from the DNA. The profile covers about 230,000 clones, with 65% to 90% appearing a single time and 6% to 9.5% taken by the ten largest.

This TCR was sampled from a woman in her forties or fifties with acute or convalescent COVID-19. V and J are TRBV3-1 (or the pseudogene TRBV3-2) and TRBJ1-1; tentative D call: TRBD1 (5 bases). Sequences were obtained from peripheral blood. The CDR3 sequence is CASSQAAGKTEAFF. The CDR3, as DNA: TGTGCCAGCAGCCAAGCGGCAGGGAAGACTGAAGCTTTCTTT.